The sample holds a few counts of the clone carrying this T cell receptor beta chain. Its specificity is not known. Germline V gene lookup returns CDR1 SGHAT and CDR2 FQNNGV. Trimming stripped 1 base from V and 0 bases from J, with 13 bases between. This CDR3 spans 16 amino acids. This record comes from a study of response to subunit inactivated influenza vaccine. Study-wide findings and caveats: Authors proposed each seasonal influenza vaccination draws in few new T cells.

Via MiXCR, TCRdb re-called the RT-PCR reads, giving one row per CDR3 protein. The sample has 160,000 or so distinct CDR3 sequences; roughly 11% are singletons. The TCR originated in a middle-aged man who received an inactivated influenza vaccine. Sequences were derived from non-naive T cells sorted from PBMCs, sampled roughly 47 days after vaccination. The V gene is TRBV11-2, the J gene TRBJ2-7; no reliable D call. CDR3 in amino acids: CASSLVHTLGSYEQYF. In DNA form, the CDR3 reads TGTGCCAGCAGCTTAGTACACACTCTTGGCTCCTACGAGCAGTACTTC.